This TCR beta chain originates from a study of blood T cell repertoires in COVID-19. For the study at large: COVID-19 samples collected from the United States, Italy and Spain covered acute and convalescent phases. Sample material is recorded as cDNA or gDNA derived from T cells, B-cell-depleted T cells, or PBMCs.

Under the authors' procedure: Reference gene primer amplification in the assay estimated nucleated cell counts. Sequencing used immunoSEQ multiplex PCR; TCRdb keeps in-frame clones, though not all of them. V and J calls plus clone size are reproduced from that table; the DNA served to infer D and trimming. The table has around 300,000 clones, approximately 83% seen once. There are 15 residues in the CDR3. V was cut by 4 bases and J by 6 bases, with 15 bases left in between. Germline V CDR1 and CDR2: LGHNA, YNFKEQ. V and J are TRBV4-2 and TRBJ2-2; D is possibly TRBD2 (6 bases). Sequencing used peripheral blood. The clonotype originates from a woman in her twenties or thirties who had recovered from COVID-19. The CDR3 DNA is TGTGCCAGCAGCCCACCGGGGGTGGACGCCGGGGAGCTGTTTTTT. Its protein is CASSPPGVDAGELFF.